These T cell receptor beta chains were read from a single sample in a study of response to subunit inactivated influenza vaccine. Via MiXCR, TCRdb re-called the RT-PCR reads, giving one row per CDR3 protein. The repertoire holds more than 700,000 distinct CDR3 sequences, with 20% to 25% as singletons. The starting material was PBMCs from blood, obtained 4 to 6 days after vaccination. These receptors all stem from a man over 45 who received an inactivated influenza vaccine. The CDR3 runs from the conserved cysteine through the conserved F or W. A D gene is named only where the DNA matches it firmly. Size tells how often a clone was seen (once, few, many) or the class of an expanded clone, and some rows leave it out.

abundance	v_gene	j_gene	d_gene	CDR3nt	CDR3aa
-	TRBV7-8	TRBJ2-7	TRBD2	TGTGCCAGCAGCTTAGGTAGCGGGTTGACCTACGAGCAGTACTTC	CASSLGSGLTYEQYF
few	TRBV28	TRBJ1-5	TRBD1	TGTGCCAGTGAACAGGGGAGGCCCCAGCATTTT	CASEQGRPQHF
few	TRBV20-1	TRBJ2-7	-	TGCAGTGCTAGCGGACCCTACGAGCAGTACTTC	CSASGPYEQYF
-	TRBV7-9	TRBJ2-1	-	TGTGCCAGCAGCTCTATGGATGGGTACCGCTACAATGAGCAGTTCTTC	CASSSMDGYRYNEQFF
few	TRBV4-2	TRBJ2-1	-	TGTGCCAGCAGCCAAGGAGGGGACCATGACAATGAGCAGTTCTTC	CASSQGGDHDNEQFF
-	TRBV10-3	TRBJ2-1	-	TGTGCCATCAGGGAGACAGGCTCCATGTCATCAAGTGAGCAGTTCTTC	CAIRETGSMSSSEQFF
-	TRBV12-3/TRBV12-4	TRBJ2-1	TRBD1	TGTGCCAGCAGGACAGGGAGCTCCTACAATGAGCAGTTCTTC	CASRTGSSYNEQFF
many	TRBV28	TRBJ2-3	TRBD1	TGTGCCAGCAGTTCTCCAGGGGGCGGGGGCACAGATACGCAGTATTTT	CASSSPGGGGTDTQYF
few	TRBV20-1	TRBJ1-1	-	TGCAGTGCTAGAGACGTAATTGAAGGAGCTTTCTTT	CSARDVIEGAFF
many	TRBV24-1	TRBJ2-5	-	TGTGCCACCAGTGATCCGGGGGCCCTACAAGAGACCCAGTACTTC	CATSDPGALQETQYF
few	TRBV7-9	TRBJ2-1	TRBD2	TGTGCCAGCAGCGACACTAGCGGGAGGGGCTATGAGCAGTTCTTC	CASSDTSGRGYEQFF
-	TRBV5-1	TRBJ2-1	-	TGCGCCAGCAGCCGCTCGACAGAAGAGGAGTTCTTC	CASSRSTEEEFF